The TCR beta chain under discussion was sequenced for a study of blood T cell repertoires in COVID-19. Adults between about 18 and 95 years of age took part from some 25 US areas. The study counted Cohort 3 donors as recovered given two negative PCRs, clearance, or symptom resolution. Sequencing used immunoSEQ multiplex PCR; TCRdb keeps in-frame clones, though not all of them. The data hold 430,000 or so clones, with around nine tenths observed a single time. The CDR3 contains 13 residues. Germline CDR1 is ENHRY and CDR2 is SYGVKD. Trimming removed 5 bases from V and 4 bases from J, with 9 bases in between. This clone was found once.

The sample comprised PBMCs or T cells enriched from blood (not recorded which). The origin of this receptor is a woman aged 40 to 50 who had recovered from COVID-19. The rearrangement links TRBV10-3 to TRBJ1-5, with D possibly TRBD1 on 6 matching bases. The CDR3 DNA reads as TGTGCCATCAGTAGGACAGATAATCAGCCCCAGCATTTT. Translating gives CAISRTDNQPQHF.